Listed here are 30 T cell receptor beta chains from one sample, sequenced in a study of T cells in Graves' hyperthyroidism and ophthalmopathy. Authors of the study amplified TCR beta CDR3 regions from RNA transcripts. The HTBI primer set was used in a first-round RT-PCR of the TCR CDR3. TCRdb passed the multiplex PCR reads through MiXCR, listing each CDR3 protein once. The sample consists of about 380,000 distinct CDR3 sequences, roughly 13% of them appearing once. The sample was blood. All receptors come from a man younger than 40 with Graves' hyperthyroidism that later progressed to Graves' ophthalmopathy.

The chain carries TRBV5-5 and TRBJ1-1; D might be TRBD1 (5 bases). This CDR3 region has 16 residues. Germline V lookup: CDR1 SGHKS, CDR2 YYEKEE (reference sequence). Trimming cost V 1 base and J 2 bases, with 15 bases left between them. Written as DNA, the CDR3 is TGTGCCAGCAGCTTGTTTGGGGGGTGGGTAAACACTGAAGCTTTCTTT. Its protein is CASSLFGGWVNTEAFF. Full variable domain (missing parts from reference TRBV5-5 and TRBJ1-1): DAGVTQSPTHLIKTRGQQVTLRCSPISGHKSVSWYQQVLGQGPQFIFQYYEKEERGRGNFPDRFSARQFPNYSSELNVNALLLGDSALYLCASSLFGGWVNTEAFFGQGTRLTVV.

Concerning this clonotype: This sequence may be a read error, since a much larger clone differs from it by one base. The chain combines TRBV6-2 or TRBV6-3 with TRBJ1-5, with 12 bases identical to TRBD1. CDR3 length: 18 residues. Germline CDR1 is MNHEY and CDR2 is SVGEGT. The CDR3 sequence: CASITGTGGAVGNQPRHF. CDR3 coding DNA: TGTGCCAGCATCACCGGGACAGGGGGCGCGGTGGGCAATCAGCCCCGGCATTTT.

On this clonotype: A single base separates this from a much larger clone, so it may be a read error. The rearrangement uses TRBV7-3 and TRBJ2-3; a weak D match, TRBD2 (5 bases). Germline V lookup: CDR1 SGHTA, CDR2 FQGTGA. The length of the CDR3 is 12 residues. DNA of the CDR3: TGTGCCGGCAGCTTAAACCGGGGTACGCAGTATTTT. Translated, it gives CAGSLNRGTQYF.

In this sample, this clonotype turned up many times. The V gene is TRBV11-2, the J gene TRBJ2-5; unclear D gene. Germline values: CDR1 SGHAT, CDR2 FQNNGV. The CDR3 contains 13 residues. Trimming removed 4 bases at V and 3 bases at J, with 9 bases between. CDR3 protein: CASSSPGKETQYF. As DNA, the CDR3 is TGTGCCAGCAGCTCCCCTGGCAAAGAGACCCAGTACTTC.

This clonotype showed up just a few times. The rearrangement uses TRBV28 and TRBJ1-6, with 12 bases lining up with TRBD1. Germline CDR1 and CDR2: MDHEN and SYDVKM. The CDR3 is 14 amino acids. Trimming cost V 4 bases and J 14 bases; bases outside gene matches: 6. The CDR3 reads CASSSGQGAQALHF. CDR3 coding DNA: TGTGCCAGCAGTTCGGGACAGGGGGCGCAGGCCCTCCACTTT.

A few counts support this clonotype. The CDR3 DNA sequence: TGCGCCAGCAGCTTGGCGGGTAAGGGGGATGAGCAGTTCTTC. Protein: CASSLAGKGDEQFF. V gene TRBV5-1 combines with J gene TRBJ2-1, with a possible D match to TRBD1 (6 bases). Germline CDR1 SGHRS, CDR2 YFSETQ. V lost 0 bases, J lost 8 bases, and 12 bases lay in between. The CDR3 sequence is 14 residues long.

The gene calls are TRBV6-2 or TRBV6-3 and TRBJ1-1; D is unclear. Germline loops: CDR1 MNHEY, CDR2 SVGEGT. The V gene lost 2 bases and the J gene lost 0 bases, with 10 bases spanning the gap. The CDR3 has 15 residues. The CDR3 DNA reads TGTGCCAGCAGTTACGGGGTGGGAATGAACACTGAAGCTTTCTTT. This gives the protein CASSYGVGMNTEAFF.

This chain joins TRBV4-1 and TRBJ2-3; a weak D match, TRBD2 (5 bases). Per the germline V gene, CDR1 is MGHRA and CDR2 is YSYEKL. This CDR3 contains 13 residues. V was clipped by 5 bases and J by 6 bases, with 12 bases between them. DNA for the CDR3: TGCGCCAGCAGCTCCGGGGATGAGGATACGCAGTATTTT. It is translated as CASSSGDEDTQYF.

With regard to this clonotype: Just one base apart from a much larger clone, this may be a read error. The chain combines TRBV3-1 with TRBJ2-7, with 8 bases identical to TRBD2. The CDR3 is made up of 14 amino acids. Germline values: CDR1 LGHDT, CDR2 YNNKEL (reference sequence). The chain's CDR3 is CASSPGLGAYEQCF. The CDR3 DNA is TGTGCCAGCAGCCCGGGACTAGGGGCCTACGAGCAGTGCTTC.

This clonotype was recorded at least ten times. The rearrangement joins TRBV11-2 to TRBJ2-7; unclear D gene. Germline loops: CDR1 SGHAT, CDR2 FQNNGV. The CDR3 totals 13 residues. The V end was cut by 8 bases, the J end by 3 bases, with 14 bases between. DNA of the CDR3: TGTGCCAGCGGGGTCCATAATAGCTACGAGCAGTACTTC. It codes for CASGVHNSYEQYF.

The rearrangement links TRBV9 to TRBJ2-5; perhaps TRBD2 as D (7 bases). The V gene's germline CDR1 is SGDLS and CDR2 YYNGEE. V lost 0 bases and J lost 2, with 11 bases in between. CDR3 length equals 15 residues. The CDR3 coding sequence is TGTGCCAGCAGCGTAGGGGGGGGGCCTCAAGAGACCCAGTACTTC. It codes for CASSVGGGPQETQYF.

The rearrangement joins TRBV5-8 to TRBJ2-1; D is perhaps TRBD1 or TRBD2 (5 bases each). CDR1 SGHTS and CDR2 YDEGEE come from the germline V gene. The CDR3 is 17 residues long. The V end was cut by 3 bases, the J end by 6 bases, with 22 bases between. Here the CDR3 reads CASSSDGHLGGTNEQFF. The DNA of the CDR3 is TGTGCCAGCAGCTCGGACGGACATTTGGGTGGGACCAATGAGCAGTTCTTC.

This chain links TRBV27 with TRBJ1-2, with D uncertain. From germline, CDR1 is MNHEY and CDR2 SMNVEV (reference sequence). The length of the CDR3 is 18 residues. Between the trimmed V and J ends, which lost 7 bases and 3 bases, there was a span of 27 bases. The CDR3 reads CASTPRGTAQAPDYGYTF. The CDR3 nucleotides read TGTGCCAGCACCCCACGGGGAACAGCCCAAGCCCCCGACTATGGCTACACCTTC.

This clonotype was seen ten or more times. The rearrangement uses TRBV7-3 and TRBJ2-1; D may be TRBD1 (6 bases). V dropped 5 bases and J dropped 8 bases, with 16 bases sitting between them. Germline values: CDR1 SGHTA, CDR2 FQGTGA. The CDR3 extends over 14 amino acids. In nucleotides, the CDR3 is TGTGCCAGCAGCCACAGGGAGAGGGGATATGAGCAGTTCTTC. Its translation: CASSHRERGYEQFF.

The sample holds many counts of this clonotype. This chain links TRBV5-6 with TRBJ2-1; no clear D gene. CDR1 is SGHDT and CDR2 is YYEEEE in the germline V gene. Deletions cut 1 base from V and 5 bases from J, with 4 bases between. The CDR3 loop spans 12 amino acids. The CDR3 coding sequence is TGTGCCAGCAGCTTGCCGAACAATGAGCAGTTCTTC. It codes for CASSLPNNEQFF.

In this sample, this clonotype turned up many times. This rearrangement joins TRBV5-1 to TRBJ1-5; 12 bases are shared with TRBD1. Germline trimming cut 2 bases from V and 7 bases from J; bases unmatched to any gene: 7. The CDR3 consists of 16 residues. Germline V gene lookup returns CDR1 SGHRS and CDR2 YFSETQ. This CDR3 is CASSLAGTGGGQPQHF. DNA of the CDR3: TGCGCCAGCAGCTTAGCCGGGACAGGGGGCGGACAGCCCCAGCATTTT.

This clonotype was seen many times. The J gene is TRBJ1-4, the V gene TRBV27; D is unclear. The CDR3 loop spans 14 amino acids. Germline V lookup: CDR1 MNHEY, CDR2 SMNVEV (reference sequence). Trimming removed 6 bases from V and 3 bases from J, with 11 bases in between. For the CDR3, the DNA is TGTGCCAGCAGAAGAGGGAGTCCTAATGAAAAACTGTTTTTT. Translation gives CASRRGSPNEKLFF.

The rearrangement uses TRBV24-1 and TRBJ1-5; no definite D call. The CDR3 consists of 14 residues. The germline V gene has CDR1 KGHDR and CDR2 SFDVKD. V lost 9 bases to trimming and J lost 0 bases, with 11 bases between them. The CDR3 here is CATSSVFSNQPQHF. The CDR3 DNA reads TGTGCCACCTCTTCGGTATTTAGCAATCAGCCCCAGCATTTT.

This clonotype was picked up many times. The rearrangement joins TRBV7-9 to TRBJ2-1; D might be TRBD2 (6 bases). V was trimmed by 5 bases and J by 6 bases, leaving 11 bases between them. The CDR3 spans 13 residues. CDR1 is SEHNR and CDR2 is FQNEAQ in the germline V gene (reference sequence). The CDR3 sequence is CASSAGRSNEQFF. For the CDR3, the DNA is TGTGCCAGCAGCGCGGGGCGGAGCAATGAGCAGTTCTTC.

This clonotype came up a few times. V and J are TRBV5-1 and TRBJ1-1; D might be TRBD1 (5 bases). CDR3 length: 14 amino acids. V lost 4 bases and J lost 2, with 12 bases in between. CDR1 and CDR2 (germline): SGHRS, YFSETQ. The CDR3 nucleotides are TGCGCCAGCAGCGCACAGGCGTTCAACACTGAAGCTTTCTTT. This sequence encodes CASSAQAFNTEAFF.

This clonotype was found many times. The J gene is TRBJ2-7, the V gene TRBV3-1; D tentatively reads TRBD1 or TRBD2 (5 bases each). The CDR3 runs 14 residues. Germline V gene sequence: CDR1 LGHDT, CDR2 YNNKEL (reference sequence). The V and J ends lost 10 bases and 3 bases respectively, with 19 bases between them. The CDR3 loop is CAISGRYSDYEQYF. DNA of the CDR3: TGTGCCATTTCGGGGCGGTACAGCGACTACGAGCAGTACTTC.

This clonotype showed up many times. The rearrangement links TRBV5-1 to TRBJ1-2; 9 bases match TRBD1. Trimming took 4 bases from V and 0 from J; bases not matched to a gene: 4. The CDR3 is 15 residues long. Germline V lookup: CDR1 SGHRS, CDR2 YFSETQ. The chain's CDR3 is CASSRTGGTNYGYTF. CDR3 in DNA: TGCGCCAGCAGCCGAACAGGGGGCACTAACTATGGCTACACCTTC.

This clonotype came up a few times. The chain is built from TRBV4-2 and TRBJ2-7, with 8 bases matching TRBD2. This CDR3 is 14 amino acids long. Trimming took 3 bases from V and 5 from J; bases not matched to a gene: 6. Germline V gene sequence: CDR1 LGHNA, CDR2 YNFKEQ. This CDR3 reads CASSQSGTSHEQYF. Written as DNA, the CDR3 is TGTGCCAGCAGCCAGTCCGGGACTAGTCACGAGCAGTACTTC.

This clonotype showed up just a few times. V is TRBV27 and J is TRBJ2-7; TRBD2 aligns across 11 bases. The V gene's germline CDR1 is MNHEY and CDR2 SMNVEV (reference sequence). This CDR3 region has 13 residues. V shed 6 bases, J shed 7 bases, and the junction held 5 bases outside the gene matches. The CDR3 bases are TGTGCCAGCAGAAGACTAGCGGGGTGGGAGCAGTACTTC. Amino acids: CASRRLAGWEQYF.

In this sample, this clonotype turned up many times. The chain recombines TRBV28 with TRBJ2-7, with D possibly matching TRBD2 (6 bases). V dropped 3 bases and J dropped 0 bases, with 12 bases sitting between them. Germline V lookup: CDR1 MDHEN, CDR2 SYDVKM. The CDR3 loop spans 15 amino acids. CDR3 DNA sequence: TGTGCCAGCAGTTTGGGTCGGGGGAGCTCCTACGAGCAGTACTTC. It translates to CASSLGRGSSYEQYF.

The chain carries TRBV5-1 and TRBJ2-3; TRBD2 aligns across 10 bases. Germline CDR1 and CDR2: SGHRS and YFSETQ. The CDR3 runs 16 residues. V trimming: 3 bases; J trimming: 3 bases; junction bases outside the gene matches: 7. CDR3 amino acids: CASSSLAGGGTDTQYF. The DNA for the CDR3 is TGCGCCAGCAGCTCCTTAGCGGGGGGTGGGACAGATACGCAGTATTTT.

In this sample, this clonotype turned up many times. The chain has TRBV28 and TRBJ1-1, with 7 bases that match TRBD1. Germline lookup yields CDR1 MDHEN and CDR2 SYDVKM. J gave up 6 bases and V 6 bases, and 7 bases lay outside the gene matches. This CDR3 has 13 residues. The CDR3 nucleotides read TGTGCCAGCAGGCAGGACAGGTCCTCTGAAGCTTTCTTT. Amino acid sequence: CASRQDRSSEAFF.

The chain joins TRBV4-1 to TRBJ2-5; D may match TRBD1 or TRBD2 (7 bases each). The germline V and J ends were trimmed by 3 bases and 2 bases, with 16 bases remaining between them. Germline loops: CDR1 MGHRA, CDR2 YSYEKL. The CDR3 runs to 16 residues. In DNA form, the CDR3 reads TGCGCCAGCAGCCAGCCCCGACAGGGAGGGCAAGAGACCCAGTACTTC. Protein product: CASSQPRQGGQETQYF.

In this sample, this clonotype turned up many times. The chain carries TRBV27 and TRBJ1-1; tentatively, D is TRBD1 (5 bases). V was cut by 2 bases and J by 1 base, with 14 bases left in between. This CDR3 spans 16 amino acids. CDR1 is MNHEY, CDR2 SMNVEV, per germline (reference sequence). This CDR3 reads CASSLMGLTTNTEAFF. Written as DNA, the CDR3 is TGTGCCAGCAGTTTAATGGGGCTTACAACGAACACTGAAGCTTTCTTT.

This clonotype occurred a few times. This clone may be a read error of a much larger clone one base away. V usage is TRBV2 and J usage is TRBJ1-1; the D is unclear. CDR1 and CDR2 from the germline V gene are SNHLY and FYNNEI. This CDR3 has 13 amino acids. CDR3 coding DNA: TGTGCCAGCAGCCCGAGGACGAACACTGAAGCTTCCTTT. Its translation: CASSPRTNTEASF. The entire variable domain, with the rest obtained from reference TRBV2 and TRBJ1-1, is as follows: EPEVTQTPSHQVTQMGQEVILRCVPISNHLYFYWYRQILGQKVEFLVSFYNNEISEKSEIFDDQFSVERPDGSNFTLKIRSTKLEDSAMYFCASSPRTNTEASFGQGTRLTVV.